This TCR beta chain derives from a study of blood T cell repertoires in COVID-19. Study summary: Researchers got acute and convalescent COVID-19 samples from the United States, Italy and Spain. PBMCs, B-cell-depleted T cells, or T cells provided the cDNA or gDNA that made up the material.

CDR3 size: 17 residues. Germline V gene sequence: CDR1 LNHDA, CDR2 SQIVND (reference sequence). Between the trimmed V and J ends, which lost 4 bases and 1 base, there was a span of 17 bases. In the original analysis: By means of reference gene primer amplification, nucleated cell counts were estimated. Clones were sequenced by immunoSEQ multiplex PCR, and TCRdb holds only the in-frame ones, with some missing. V and J calls plus clone size are reproduced from that table; the DNA served to infer D and trimming. The table includes about 76,000 clones, approximately 81% detected once. Sequencing was performed on peripheral blood. The rearrangement uses TRBV19 and TRBJ1-5; no clear D gene. The TCR originated in a woman aged 55-70 years with acute or convalescent COVID-19. DNA for the CDR3: TGTGCCAGTAGTACCCCATTGAGGGCCGGGAGCAATCAGCCCCAGCATTTT. Amino acid sequence: CASSTPLRAGSNQPQHF.